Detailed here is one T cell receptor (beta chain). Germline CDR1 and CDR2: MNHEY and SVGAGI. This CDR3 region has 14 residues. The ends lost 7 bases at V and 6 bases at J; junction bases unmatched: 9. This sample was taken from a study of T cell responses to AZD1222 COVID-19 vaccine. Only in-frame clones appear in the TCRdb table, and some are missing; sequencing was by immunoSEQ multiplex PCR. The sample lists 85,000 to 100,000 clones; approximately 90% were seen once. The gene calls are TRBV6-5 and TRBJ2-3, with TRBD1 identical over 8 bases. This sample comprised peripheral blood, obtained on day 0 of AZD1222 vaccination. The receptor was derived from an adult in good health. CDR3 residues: CASKRDRSPDTQYF. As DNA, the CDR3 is TGTGCCAGCAAAAGGGACAGGTCACCCGATACGCAGTATTTT.